This TCR beta chain is from a study of cytomegalovirus exposure and HLA in healthy donors. Study context: Sequencing of 150 million to 200 million T cells in an earlier analysis found 95 million to 120 million unique TCR beta sequences. Study-wide results and caveats: There were under 200 TCR beta chains listed as cytomegalovirus-associated. A further, later analysis showed that HLA-associated TCR beta chains (compared with equally common others) were more clonally expanded.

With 60 Vbeta and 13 Jbeta primers, the PCR was carried out. Generated by immunoSEQ multiplex PCR, the TCRdb table keeps only in-frame clones and is missing some. The sample holds some 120,000 clones, 80% seen once. Germline V CDR1 and CDR2: ENHRY, SYGVKD. V lost 0 bases and J lost 5, with 13 bases in between. The CDR3 consists of 15 residues. In regard to this clone: The antigen remains unidentified.

The receptor was derived from a man aged 50-59 years in good health and CMV-seronegative. J is TRBJ1-2 and V is TRBV10-3; D gene unclear. Sequencing was performed on PBMCs. The CDR3 DNA follows: TGTGCCATCAGTGAGTCTCCGGGAGATACGTATGGCTACACCTTC. Amino acid sequence: CAISESPGDTYGYTF.